The TCR beta chain under discussion was sequenced for a study of blood T cells in healthy people across ages. The CDR3 sequence is 16 residues long. Germline assignment: CDR1 MNHNY and CDR2 SVGAGI (reference sequence). The ends were cut back, 0 bases at V and 1 base at J, with 11 bases in the middle. The use of a sample-barcoded 5' primer and a J-beta primer mix characterized a second PCR of roughly 6 to 11 cycles. TCRdb passed the 5' RACE reads through MiXCR, listing each CDR3 protein once. The sample shows around 1,600,000 distinct CDR3 sequences, less than 45% of them seen only once. The clonotype comes from a woman aged 18 to 35 in good health. Sample: blood. V is TRBV6-6 and J is TRBJ2-3, with a possible D match to TRBD2 (6 bases). For the CDR3, the DNA is TGTGCCAGCAGTTACTCGAATCCTAGCGGCACAGATACGCAGTATTTT. Translated, it gives CASSYSNPSGTDTQYF.